The 20 T cell receptor beta chains below were found in one sample sequenced in a study of blood T cells in healthy people across ages. Using a J-beta primer mix together with a sample-barcoded 5' primer, a second PCR was run for roughly 7 to 11 cycles. TCRdb reanalysed the 5' RACE reads using MiXCR and keeps one entry per CDR3 protein. The sample records about 1.6 million distinct CDR3 sequences, roughly 30% being singletons. Sequencing was done on a sample of blood. Every receptor here comes from a young woman in good health.

V and J are TRBV5-1 and TRBJ2-4; 7 nucleotides line up with TRBD1. After removal of 1 base from V and 3 bases from J, the junction contained 4 bases not matched to a gene. CDR3 length: 15 amino acids. Germline CDR1 SGHRS, CDR2 YFSETQ. For the CDR3, the DNA is TGCGCCAGCAGCTTGCAGGGGGAAGGCAAAAACATTCAGTACTTC. As protein: CASSLQGEGKNIQYF. Filled out from reference TRBV5-1 and TRBJ2-4, the complete variable domain reads KAGVTQTPRYLIKTRGQQVTLSCSPISGHRSVSWYQQTPGQGLQFLFEYFSETQRNKGNFPGRFSGRQFSNSRSEMNVSTLELGDSALYLCASSLQGEGKNIQYFGAGTRLSVL.

About this clonotype: Its ends do not fully match the called genes, so a read error is possible. Here the CDR3 DNA reads TGTGCCTGGAGTGTACTGGGACTAGCCTACAATGGGCAGTTCTTC. As protein: CAWSVLGLAYNGQFF. The chain employs TRBV30 and TRBJ2-1, with 9 nucleotides matching TRBD2. CDR1 is GTSNPN and CDR2 is SVGIG in the germline V gene (reference sequence). The CDR3 runs to 15 residues.

The J gene is TRBJ2-7, the V gene TRBV9; maybe TRBD2 (6 bases). Trimming left V 0 bases short and J 5 bases short, with 24 bases between. The CDR3 is 18 residues long. The germline gives CDR1 SGDLS, CDR2 YYNGEE. The DNA of the CDR3 is TGTGCCAGCAGCGTAGCCGGGGGACTGCTGGGGTTGAAAGACGAGCAGTACTTC. This gives the protein CASSVAGGLLGLKDEQYF.

A note on this clonotype: One end of the junction is discordant with germline, which a read error may explain. The chain recombines TRBV12-3 or TRBV12-4 with TRBJ2-5; 12 nucleotides align to TRBD2. The CDR3 sequence is 17 residues long. CDR3 coding DNA: TGTGCCTGCAGTCCTCACCAACTAGCGGGGGGTCGGGAGACCCAGTACTTC. Its protein product is CACSPHQLAGGRETQYF.

There are a few counts of this clonotype. A much larger clonotype is one base distant, so this may be a read error. This chain joins TRBV7-3 and TRBJ2-2; 9 positions match TRBD2. CDR1 is SGHTA and CDR2 is FQGTGA in the germline V gene. The CDR3 is 17 residues long. The CDR3 sequence is CASSLTGGGAGTGERFF. CDR3 DNA: TGTGCCAGCAGCTTAACCGGCGGGGGGGCTGGCACCGGGGAGCGGTTTTTT.

V usage is TRBV10-2 and J usage is TRBJ2-2; the match to TRBD2 covers 13 bases. V was clipped by 2 bases and J by 6 bases; unmatched bases: 3. The CDR3 loop spans 16 amino acids. CDR1 and CDR2 (germline): WSHSY, SAAADI. CDR3 DNA: TGCGCCAGCAGTGAGAGGGGACTAGCGGGGTCCGGGGAGCTGTTTTTT. Its protein product is CASSERGLAGSGELFF.

This clonotype was observed a few times. V is TRBV5-6 and J is TRBJ2-3; possibly TRBD1 for D (6 bases). CDR1 is SGHDT and CDR2 is YYEEEE in the germline V gene. The CDR3 has 15 amino acids. Deletions cut 4 bases from V and 6 bases from J, with 18 bases between. The CDR3 loop reads CASSPTGSRWDTQYF. CDR3 bases: TGTGCCAGCAGCCCCACAGGGTCCCGGTGGGATACGCAGTATTTT.

This clonotype appeared once. The chain has TRBV6-1 and TRBJ2-3; the D gene is possibly TRBD2 (5 bases). The CDR3 has 12 amino acids. Trimming took 9 bases from V and 5 from J, leaving 12 bases between them. The germline CDR1 and CDR2 sequences are MNHNS and SASEGT. CDR3 nucleotide sequence: TGTGCCAGTGGCGGGCCCATAGATACGCAGTATTTT. Encoded protein: CASGGPIDTQYF.

The V call is TRBV12-3 or TRBV12-4, the J call TRBJ2-5, with D possibly TRBD2 on 5 matching bases. Trimming left V 10 bases short and J 4 bases short, with 13 bases between. The CDR3 extends over 12 amino acids. The CDR3 bases are TGTGCCACCGGGTCGGCGGGAGAGACCCAGTACTTC. Translated, it gives CATGSAGETQYF.

The gene calls are TRBV3-1 and TRBJ2-7; D is undetermined. Trimming removed 3 bases at V and 6 bases at J, with 12 bases between. CDR3 size: 13 residues. The germline V gene encodes CDR1 LGHDT and CDR2 YNNKEL (reference sequence). The CDR3 DNA reads as TGTGCCAGCAGCCAGTGGTCAGGCTGCGAGCAGTACTTC. Translating it yields CASSQWSGCEQYF.

The V gene is TRBV28, the J gene TRBJ2-7; TRBD1 matches 8 bases. Germline V gives CDR1 MDHEN, CDR2 SYDVKM. CDR3 length: 16 residues. The trim removed 4 bases at V and 0 bases at J, leaving 8 bases unmatched. CDR3 loop: CASSSPRDRSSYEQYF. CDR3 sequence (DNA): TGTGCCAGCAGTTCCCCAAGGGACAGGAGCTCCTACGAGCAGTACTTC.

This clonotype was observed a handful of times. This chain uses TRBV20-1 with TRBJ2-7; D is ambiguous. Trimming left V 3 bases short and J 6 bases short, with 15 bases between. Germline V gene data show CDR1 as DFQATT and CDR2 as SNEGSKA (reference sequence). This CDR3 is built from 13 residues. In DNA, the CDR3 is TGCAGTGCTAGGGACCCGCGGCTTCCCGAGCAGTACTTC. Translated: CSARDPRLPEQYF.

This clonotype was recorded a few times. The chain has TRBV18 and TRBJ2-7; no clear D. Germline V CDR1 and CDR2: KGHSH, LQKENI. V shed 6 bases and J shed 4 bases, with 10 bases lying between them. This CDR3 has 12 residues. The CDR3 here is CASSWVGYEQYF. In DNA, the CDR3 is TGTGCCAGCTCCTGGGTCGGGTACGAGCAGTACTTC. Filled out from reference TRBV18 and TRBJ2-7, the complete variable domain reads NAGVMQNPRHLVRRRGQEARLRCSPMKGHSHVYWYRQLPEEGLKFMVYLQKENIIDESGMPKERFSAEFPKEGPSILRIQQVVRGDSAAYFCASSWVGYEQYFGPGTRLTVT.

This clonotype was detected a few times. Here the CDR3 DNA reads TGCGCCAGCAGGACTAGCGGTACAATCCAGCAGTTCTTC. This codes for CASRTSGTIQQFF. V is TRBV5-1 and J is TRBJ2-1; 9 bases line up with TRBD2. Germline loops: CDR1 SGHRS, CDR2 YFSETQ. V gave up 5 bases and J gave up 11 bases; unmatched junction bases: 8. The CDR3 length is 13 residues.

Note on this clonotype: One junction end disagrees with the germline gene, perhaps due to a read error. The chain combines TRBV11-1 with TRBJ2-1; maybe TRBD2 (6 bases). The CDR3 runs to 16 residues. CDR1 SGHAT and CDR2 FQDESV come from the germline V gene (reference sequence). The CDR3 region has the DNA TGTGCCAGCAGCTTACCGTGGCAGGAGGACTACAAGGAGCAGTTCTTC. The encoded protein is CASSLPWQEDYKEQFF.

The chain employs TRBV2 and TRBJ2-1; 10 bases are shared with TRBD2. CDR1 is SNHLY and CDR2 is FYNNEI in the germline V gene. V lost 3 bases and J lost 3; bases outside the gene matches: 17. This CDR3 has 20 residues. The CDR3 DNA follows: TGTGCCAGCAGTGACCGGCCCAAAGCGGGGGGGCTTAAGAGCTACAATGAGCAGTTCTTC. It is translated as CASSDRPKAGGLKSYNEQFF.

The sample holds one count of this clonotype. The chain joins TRBV6-1 to TRBJ2-6; 10 bases are a match to TRBD1. V was pared by 10 bases and J by 1 base, with 10 bases of the junction left unmatched. The germline CDR1 and CDR2 sequences are MNHNS and SASEGT. The CDR3 has 17 residues. CDR3 bases: TGTGCCATTCCCGGGACAGGGGAACAATCTGGGGCCAACGTCCTGACTTTC. Residues: CAIPGTGEQSGANVLTF.

This clonotype has ten or more counts. The chain carries TRBV7-2 and TRBJ2-7; D is unclear. The CDR3 consists of 13 residues. The germline V and J ends were trimmed by 1 base and 6 bases, with 10 bases remaining between them. Germline CDR1 SGHTA, CDR2 FQGNSA. CDR3 region: CASSLEGVLEQYF. In DNA form, the CDR3 reads TGTGCCAGCAGCTTAGAGGGTGTTCTCGAGCAGTACTTC. Variable domain in full (rest from reference TRBV7-2 and TRBJ2-7): GAGVSQSPSNKVTEKGKDVELRCDPISGHTALYWYRQSLGQGLEFLIYFQGNSAPDKSGLPSDRFSAERTGGSVSTLTIQRTQQEDSAVYLCASSLEGVLEQYFGPGTRLTVT.

The chain combines TRBV29-1 with TRBJ1-1, with D tentatively TRBD1 (5 bases). V gave up 8 bases and J gave up 5 bases, with 15 bases separating them. Germline CDR1 is SQVTM and CDR2 is ANQGSEA. This CDR3 has 12 amino acids. CDR3 sequence reads: CSISRGGTEAFF. CDR3 nucleotides: TGCAGCATCAGTAGGGGAGGTACTGAAGCTTTCTTT.

This clonotype was observed a handful of times. The rearrangement uses TRBV30 and TRBJ2-1; D is ambiguous. V dropped 4 bases and J dropped 10 bases, with 11 bases sitting between them. CDR1 and CDR2 from the germline V gene are GTSNPN and SVGIG (reference sequence). CDR3 length: 11 residues. CDR3 bases: TGTGCCTGGAATGCCCGGACCGAGCAGTTCTTC. Translated: CAWNARTEQFF.